This T cell receptor beta chain was identified in a study of blood T cell repertoires in COVID-19. Germline V gene lookup returns CDR1 LGHDT and CDR2 YNNKEL (reference sequence). J gave up 0 bases and V 5 bases, and 6 bases lay outside the gene matches. This CDR3 comprises 16 residues. Original processing methods: Quantification of nucleated cells was approximated via reference gene primer amplification. Assay: immunoSEQ multiplex PCR; the TCRdb copy retains only in-frame clones and omits some. V, J and clone size derive from that table, while D and trimming were established from the DNA sequence. The table includes about 360,000 clones, 86% detected once.

The sample taken for sequencing was peripheral blood. The J gene is TRBJ2-5, the V gene TRBV3-1 (or the pseudogene TRBV3-2); 10 positions agree with TRBD2. The TCR was taken from a woman aged 60-75 years with COVID-19, enrolled during active disease. CDR3 amino acids: CASSDDLAGDQETQYF. The DNA of the CDR3 is TGTGCCAGCAGCGACGATCTAGCGGGGGACCAAGAGACCCAGTACTTC.